This T cell receptor (beta chain) was identified during a study of blood T cells in healthy people across ages. Study context: For every two T cells, template switching captured about one barcoded beta molecule.

Only a few counts were recorded for this clonotype. Its cognate antigen is unknown. PCR was performed a second time for about 7 to 11 cycles using a sample-barcoded 5' primer and a J-beta primer mix. In TCRdb, the 5' RACE reads were re-called with MiXCR into one record per CDR3 protein. In the table there are approximately 1.5 million distinct CDR3 sequences, 30% to 35% of which are singletons. Study-wide findings and caveats: Long-lived donors had more naive CD4+ cells and higher diversity than aged donors. With age, beta diversity per million T cells declined roughly linearly, significantly by 35 to 40. Diversity estimates drawn from one million T cells were deemed underestimates.

This CDR3 comprises 16 residues. The V and J ends lost 1 base and 2 bases, in that order; junction bases with no gene match: 5. Germline V gene lookup returns CDR1 SEHNR and CDR2 FQNEAQ (reference sequence). The J gene is TRBJ2-1, the V gene TRBV7-9; 7 bases align to TRBD2. The clonotype originates from a woman between 25 and 40 years old in good health. The sample comprised blood. CDR3: CASSLGAGRAYNEQFF. The DNA of the CDR3 is TGTGCCAGCAGCTTAGGAGCGGGACGAGCCTACAATGAGCAGTTCTTC. The full variable domain, completed using reference TRBV7-9 and TRBJ2-1, is DTGVSQNPRHKITKRGQNVTFRCDPISEHNRLYWYRQTLGQGPEFLTYFQNEAQLEKSRLLSDRFSAERPKGSFSTLEIQRTEQGDSAMYLCASSLGAGRAYNEQFFGPGTRLTVL.